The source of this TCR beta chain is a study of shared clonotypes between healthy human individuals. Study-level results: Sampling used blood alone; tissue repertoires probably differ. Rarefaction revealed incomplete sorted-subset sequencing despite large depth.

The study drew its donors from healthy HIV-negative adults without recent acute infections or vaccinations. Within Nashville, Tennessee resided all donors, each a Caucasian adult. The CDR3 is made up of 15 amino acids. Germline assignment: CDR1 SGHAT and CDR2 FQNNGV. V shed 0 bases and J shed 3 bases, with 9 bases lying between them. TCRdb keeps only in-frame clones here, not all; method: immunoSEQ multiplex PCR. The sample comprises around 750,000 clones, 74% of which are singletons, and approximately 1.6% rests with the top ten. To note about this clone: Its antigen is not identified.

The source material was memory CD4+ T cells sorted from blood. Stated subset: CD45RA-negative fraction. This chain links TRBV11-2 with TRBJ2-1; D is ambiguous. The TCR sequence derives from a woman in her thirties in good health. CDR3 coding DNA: TGTGCCAGCAGCTTAGAGGGTAGAGGCTACAATGAGCAGTTCTTC. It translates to CASSLEGRGYNEQFF.